The clone carrying this TCR beta chain appeared a single time. CDR1 is SGHRS, CDR2 YFSETQ, per germline. This CDR3 has 15 residues. V lost 0 bases and J 3 bases, leaving 10 bases between the germline ends. This specimen comes from a study of CD8+ T cells in alopecia areata. The treatment here: oral pan-JAK inhibitor, 5-10 mg twice daily. Reverse transcription of extracted RNA yielded cDNA, which provided the sequencing template. Here immunoSEQ multiplex PCR was the method, and the copy in TCRdb shows in-frame clones only, minus some. The repertoire has more than 150,000 clones, about half of them found once; the top ten carry 10%.

The chain recombines TRBV5-1 with TRBJ2-1, with D perhaps matching TRBD2 (5 bases). The material was CD8+ T cells sorted from blood, obtained between weeks 51 and 52, from a patient treated with tofacitinib. The TCR sequence derives from a human donor with alopecia areata. The CDR3 DNA reads as TGCGCCAGCAGCTTGGGGCCCGAGGGCTACAATGAGCAGTTCTTC. It yields the protein CASSLGPEGYNEQFF.